The 3 T cell receptor beta chains presented below share a single source sample, sequenced in a study of blood T cell repertoires in COVID-19. TCRdb keeps only in-frame clones here, not all; method: immunoSEQ multiplex PCR. In the table there are fewer than 250,000 clones, 81% of which are singletons. The specimen sequenced was PBMCs or T cells enriched from blood (not recorded which). These receptor sequences come from a woman aged 50 to 60 with acute COVID-19.

This clone was counted a single time. The chain uses TRBV19 and TRBJ1-5, with 8 bases lining up with TRBD1. The V gene's germline CDR1 is LNHDA and CDR2 SQIVND (reference sequence). The CDR3 runs to 16 residues. After removal of 7 bases from V and 0 bases from J, the junction contained 8 bases not matched to a gene. CDR3 DNA sequence: TGTGCCAGTACACCGGGACAGGCGATTAGCAATCAGCCCCAGCATTTT. This translates into CASTPGQAISNQPQHF. The full variable domain, in which reference TRBV19 and TRBJ1-5 provide the parts outside the CDR3, is DGGITQSPKYLFRKEGQNVTLSCEQNLNHDAMYWYRQDPGQGLRLIYYSQIVNDFQKGDIAEGYSVSREKKESFPLTVTSAQKNPTAFYLCASTPGQAISNQPQHFGDGTRLSIL.

V usage is TRBV6-4 and J usage is TRBJ2-7; D gene uncertain. In germline, CDR1 is MRHNA, CDR2 SNTAGT. There are 14 residues in the CDR3. Trimming stripped 5 bases from V and 0 bases from J, with 11 bases between. The CDR3 region is CASSHRASSYEQYF. The CDR3 bases are TGTGCCAGCAGTCACCGCGCTAGCTCCTACGAGCAGTACTTC.

V is TRBV2 and J is TRBJ1-1, with D possibly TRBD1 on 6 matching bases. The CDR3 is made up of 15 amino acids. Trimming stripped 6 bases from V and 0 bases from J, with 14 bases between. Germline loops: CDR1 SNHLY, CDR2 FYNNEI. The CDR3 DNA sequence: TGTGCCAGCAGGCCCATTGGACAGTTGAACACTGAAGCTTTCTTT. Translation: CASRPIGQLNTEAFF. Filled out from reference TRBV2 and TRBJ1-1, the complete variable domain reads EPEVTQTPSHQVTQMGQEVILRCVPISNHLYFYWYRQILGQKVEFLVSFYNNEISEKSEIFDDQFSVERPDGSNFTLKIRSTKLEDSAMYFCASRPIGQLNTEAFFGQGTRLTVV.